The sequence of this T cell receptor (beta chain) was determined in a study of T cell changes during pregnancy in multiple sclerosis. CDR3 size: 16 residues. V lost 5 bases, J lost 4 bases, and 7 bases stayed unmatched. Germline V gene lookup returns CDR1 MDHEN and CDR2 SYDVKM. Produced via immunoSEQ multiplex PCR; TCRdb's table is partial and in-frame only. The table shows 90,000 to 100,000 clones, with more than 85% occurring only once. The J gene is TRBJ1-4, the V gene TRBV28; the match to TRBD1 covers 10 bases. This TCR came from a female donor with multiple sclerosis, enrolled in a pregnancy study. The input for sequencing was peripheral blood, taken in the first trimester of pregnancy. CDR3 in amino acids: CASSAPGQGINEKLFF. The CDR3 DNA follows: TGTGCCAGCAGTGCCCCGGGACAGGGGATTAATGAAAAACTGTTTTTT. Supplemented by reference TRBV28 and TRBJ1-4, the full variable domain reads DVKVTQSSRYLVKRTGEKVFLECVQDMDHENMFWYRQDPGLGLRLIYFSYDVKMKEKGDIPEGYSVSREKKERFSLILESASTNQTSMYLCASSAPGQGINEKLFFGSGTQLSVL.